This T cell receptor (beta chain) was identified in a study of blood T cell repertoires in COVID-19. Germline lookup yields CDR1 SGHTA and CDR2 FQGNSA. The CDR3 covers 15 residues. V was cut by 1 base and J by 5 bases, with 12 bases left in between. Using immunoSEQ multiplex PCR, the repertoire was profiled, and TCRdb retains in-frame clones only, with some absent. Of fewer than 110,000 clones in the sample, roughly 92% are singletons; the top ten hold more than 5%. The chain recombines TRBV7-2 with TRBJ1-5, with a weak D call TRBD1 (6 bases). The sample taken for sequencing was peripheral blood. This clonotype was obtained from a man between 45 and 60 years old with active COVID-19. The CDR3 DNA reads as TGTGCCAGCAGCTTAGAGGGCGGGGGCGATCAGCCCCAGCATTTT. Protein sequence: CASSLEGGGDQPQHF.